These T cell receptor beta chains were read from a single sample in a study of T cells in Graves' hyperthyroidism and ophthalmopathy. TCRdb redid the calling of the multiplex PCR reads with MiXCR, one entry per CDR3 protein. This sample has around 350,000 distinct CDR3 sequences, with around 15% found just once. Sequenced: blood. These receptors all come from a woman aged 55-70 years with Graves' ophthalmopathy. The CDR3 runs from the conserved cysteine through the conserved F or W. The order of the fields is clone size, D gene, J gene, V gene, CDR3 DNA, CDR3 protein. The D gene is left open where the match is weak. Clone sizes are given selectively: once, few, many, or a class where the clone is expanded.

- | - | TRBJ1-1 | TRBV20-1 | TGCAGTGCTAGAGATGGGCCGAACACTGAAGCTTTCTTT | CSARDGPNTEAFF
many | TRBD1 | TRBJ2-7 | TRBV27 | TGTGCCAGCAGCCGGAAGACAGGGGGTACCGGTGAGCAGTACTTC | CASSRKTGGTGEQYF
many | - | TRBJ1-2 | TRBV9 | TGTGCCAGCAGCGTTGGTTCAGGGATCGATGGCTACACCTTC | CASSVGSGIDGYTF
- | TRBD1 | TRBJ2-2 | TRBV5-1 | TGCGCCAGCGGTAACAGGGGGCGCGTGTTCGACACCGGGGAGCTGTTTTTT | CASGNRGRVFDTGELFF
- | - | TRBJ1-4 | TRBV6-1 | TGTGCCAGCAAGGGGAGGACTAATGAAAAACTGTTTTTT | CASKGRTNEKLFF
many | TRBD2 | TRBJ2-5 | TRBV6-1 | TGTGCCAGCAGGTGGACTAGCGGGACGAAACAGTACTTC | CASRWTSGTKQYF
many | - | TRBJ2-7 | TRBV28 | TGTGCCAGCACCGAGGGTGGGTCATCATCATACGAGCAGTACTTC | CASTEGGSSSYEQYF
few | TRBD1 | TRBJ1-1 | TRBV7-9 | TGTGCCAGCAGCTCGACGCCGGGACAGAATCCCCTCGGCACTGAAGCTTTCTTT | CASSSTPGQNPLGTEAFF
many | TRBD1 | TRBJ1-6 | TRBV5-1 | TGCGCCAGCAGCGCAGGACAGGGTGGTAGAAATTCACCCCTCCACTTT | CASSAGQGGRNSPLHF
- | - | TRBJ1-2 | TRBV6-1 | TGTGCCAGCAGCCCGGTGACCAACTATGGCTACACCTTC | CASSPVTNYGYTF
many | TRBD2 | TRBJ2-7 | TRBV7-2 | TGTGCCAGCAGCTTAGCGCGCGGGAGCATTGGAGGGCAGTACTTC | CASSLARGSIGGQYF
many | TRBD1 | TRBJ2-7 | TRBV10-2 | TGCGCCAGCAGTGACCCGGGACAGGGTAACTCCTACGAGCAGTACTTC | CASSDPGQGNSYEQYF
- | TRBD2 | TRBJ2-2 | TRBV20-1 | TGCAGTGCCAGGGGGACTAGCGGGAGTGTCACCGGGGAGCTGTTTTTT | CSARGTSGSVTGELFF
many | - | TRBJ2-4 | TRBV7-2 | TGTGCCAGCAGCAAGGACACCTCTGAGGCCAAAAACATTCAGTACTTC | CASSKDTSEAKNIQYF
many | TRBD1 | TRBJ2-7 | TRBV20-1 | TGCAGTGCTGAGAGACCGGGACAGTCCTCCTACGAGCAGTACTTC | CSAERPGQSSYEQYF
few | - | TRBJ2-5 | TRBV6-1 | TGTGCCAGCAGCCAGGGGTTAGCGGCAAACATACAAGAGACCCAGTACTTC | CASSQGLAANIQETQYF
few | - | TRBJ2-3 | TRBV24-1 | TGTGCCACCAGTGTAGCGGAAAGCACAGATACGCAGTATTTT | CATSVAESTDTQYF
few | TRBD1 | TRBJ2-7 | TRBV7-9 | TGTGCCAGCAGCCCCCCTGGGGACAGGGGCGAGCAGTACTTC | CASSPPGDRGEQYF
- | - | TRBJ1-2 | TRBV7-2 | TGTGCCAGCAGCTTACCAGAAAACTATGGCTACACCTTC | CASSLPENYGYTF
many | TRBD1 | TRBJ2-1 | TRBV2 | TGTGCCAGCAGTGGACAGGGGGCCTCCTACAATGAGCAGTTCTTC | CASSGQGASYNEQFF
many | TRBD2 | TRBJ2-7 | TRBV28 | TGTGCCAGTAGGACTAGCGGACCCTACGAGCAGTACTTC | CASRTSGPYEQYF
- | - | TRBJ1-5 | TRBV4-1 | TGCGCCAGCAGCCGCGTGGGGGGCGAGAATCAGCCCCAGCATTTT | CASSRVGGENQPQHF
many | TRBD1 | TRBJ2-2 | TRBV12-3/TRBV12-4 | TGTGCCAGCACCAGGACAGGGGATGGGACCGGGGAGCTGTTTTTT | CASTRTGDGTGELFF
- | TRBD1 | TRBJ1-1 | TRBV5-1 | TGCGCCAGCAGCATAAGACAGGGTTGGACTGAAGCTTTCTTT | CASSIRQGWTEAFF
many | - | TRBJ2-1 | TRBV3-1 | TGTGCCAGCAGCCGGGGACCCAGCTCCTACAATGAGCAGTTCTTC | CASSRGPSSYNEQFF
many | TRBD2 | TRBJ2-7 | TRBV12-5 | TGTGCTAGTGGTTCCCTCCGGGCAGGGACTAGCGGGAGGAACGAGCAGTACTTC | CASGSLRAGTSGRNEQYF
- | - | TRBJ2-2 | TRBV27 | TGTGCCAGCAGTTTCCGGGTCACCGGGGAGCTGTTTTTT | CASSFRVTGELFF
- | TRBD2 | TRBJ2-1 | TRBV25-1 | TGTGCCAGCAGTGCCTTTGGGCGGGAGTTAAATGAGCAGTTCTTC | CASSAFGRELNEQFF
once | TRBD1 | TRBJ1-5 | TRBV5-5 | TGTGCCAGCAGCCACGAAACAGGGGCTCAGCCCCAGCATTTT | CASSHETGAQPQHF
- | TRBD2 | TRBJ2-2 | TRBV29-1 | TGCAGCGTTAGGCGGGAGCCCGTAACCGGGGAGCTGTTTTTT | CSVRREPVTGELFF
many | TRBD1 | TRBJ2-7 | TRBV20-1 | TGCAGTGCTCAAAGGACAGGGCAAGCGTACGAGCAGTACTTC | CSAQRTGQAYEQYF
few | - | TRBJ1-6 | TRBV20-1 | TGCAGTGCTAGCACAGGGTTTTCACCCCTCCACTTT | CSASTGFSPLHF
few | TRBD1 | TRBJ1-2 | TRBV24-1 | TGTGCCACCAGTGACACGGGACAGGGGGCCAACTATGGCTACACCTTC | CATSDTGQGANYGYTF
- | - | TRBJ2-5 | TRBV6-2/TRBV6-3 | TGTGCCAGCAGTTATGCGAGGGGGACCCAGTACTTC | CASSYARGTQYF
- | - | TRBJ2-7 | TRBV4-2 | TGTGCCAGCAGCGACGGGACGGCAAGCTCCTACGAGCAGTACTTC | CASSDGTASSYEQYF
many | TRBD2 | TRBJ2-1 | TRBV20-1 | TGCAGTGCCTCGGGACTAGCTCTTTCCTACAATGAGCAGTTCTTC | CSASGLALSYNEQFF
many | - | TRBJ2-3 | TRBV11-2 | TGTGCCAGCAGCCCCCGACAATTCAGGGGAAGCACAGATACGCAGTATTTT | CASSPRQFRGSTDTQYF
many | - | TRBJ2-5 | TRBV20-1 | TGCAGTGCTAAGGGTTATGGGACCCAGTACTTC | CSAKGYGTQYF
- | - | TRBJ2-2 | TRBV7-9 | TGTGCCAGCAGCTCAAGCGGCAACACCGGGGAGCTGTTTTTT | CASSSSGNTGELFF
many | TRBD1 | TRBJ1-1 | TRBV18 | TGTGCCAGCTCACCGCAGGGGGGTGGCCCGAACACTGAAGCTTTCTTT | CASSPQGGGPNTEAFF
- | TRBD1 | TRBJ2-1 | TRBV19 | TGTGCCAGTAGTATTCGACAGGGTTACAATGAGCAGTTCTTC | CASSIRQGYNEQFF
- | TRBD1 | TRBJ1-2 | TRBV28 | TGTGCCAGCAGGTACGACCGACAGGGGCTCTATGGCTACACCTTC | CASRYDRQGLYGYTF
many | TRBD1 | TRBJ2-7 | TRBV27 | TGTGCCAGCAGCCAGACAGGGTGGGAGCAGTACTTC | CASSQTGWEQYF
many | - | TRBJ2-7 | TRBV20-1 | TGCAGTGCTAGCCTCGGGACCGTCAGTTACGAGCAGTACTTC | CSASLGTVSYEQYF
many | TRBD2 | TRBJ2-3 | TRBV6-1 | TGTGCCAGCACCCAGACTAGCGGGACAGATACGCAGTATTTT | CASTQTSGTDTQYF
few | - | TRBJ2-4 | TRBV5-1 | TGCGCCAGCAGCGGCGGGACATTCGACATTCAGTACTTC | CASSGGTFDIQYF
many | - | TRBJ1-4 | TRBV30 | TGTGCCTGGTCCGGGGACCTAAGGGGTGAAAAACTGTTTTTT | CAWSGDLRGEKLFF
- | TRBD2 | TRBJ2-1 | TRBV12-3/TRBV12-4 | TGTGCCAGCAGTTTAGGCGGGAGCGGCAATGAGCAGTTCTTC | CASSLGGSGNEQFF
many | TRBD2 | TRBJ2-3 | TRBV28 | TGTGCCAGCAGAGGGACTAGCGGGAGGGGGAGCACAGATACGCAGTATTTT | CASRGTSGRGSTDTQYF
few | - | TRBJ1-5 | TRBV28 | TGTGCCAGCAGTTTGTGGGGGGCTAGCTCGGCCCGCCACAATCAGCCCCAGCATTTT | CASSLWGASSARHNQPQHF
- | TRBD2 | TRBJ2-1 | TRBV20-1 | TGCAGTGCTAGCAGGCAAACTAGCGGGACTTTCTTTCCCTACAATGAGCAGTTCTTC | CSASRQTSGTFFPYNEQFF
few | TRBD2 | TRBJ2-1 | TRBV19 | TGTGCCAGTAGTTCCTATAGCGGGAGGGTATACAATGAGCAGTTCTTC | CASSSYSGRVYNEQFF
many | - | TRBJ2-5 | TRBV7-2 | TGTGCCAGCAGCCTCCTAGGTACCCAGTACTTC | CASSLLGTQYF
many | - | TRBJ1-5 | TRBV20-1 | TGCAGTGCTATCGACAGGCGCAATCAGCCCCAGCATTTT | CSAIDRRNQPQHF
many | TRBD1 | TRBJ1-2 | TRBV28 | TGTGCCAGCTGGGACAGGCATATTGATGGCTACACCTTC | CASWDRHIDGYTF
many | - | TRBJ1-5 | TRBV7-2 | TGTGCCAGCAGCTTAGGGGCAGGGAGGGCCAATCAGCCCCAGCATTTT | CASSLGAGRANQPQHF
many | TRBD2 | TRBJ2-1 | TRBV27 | TGTGCCAGCAGGGGACTAGCGGGAGGGAGCTCCTACAATGAGCAGTTCTTC | CASRGLAGGSSYNEQFF